A single T cell receptor beta chain is shown here with its context. What it recognizes is unknown. This sample stems from a study of vaccination effects on CD4 cells after COVID-19. The culture ran for roughly ten days, and then CD4+ T cells were isolated. Participants received two doses of either the BNT162b2 or mRNA-1273 vaccine. The assay was immunoSEQ multiplex PCR, and TCRdb's table has in-frame clones only and misses some. Seen here are around 69,000 clones, 65% to 80% observed once, and the top ten hold 2.4%. Material: CD4+ T cells from PBMCs cultured without peptide, obtained after COVID-19 vaccination. The TCR comes from a human donor who received a COVID-19 vaccine.

CDR3 residues: CASSLRLIGGSADEQFF. The CDR3 DNA is TGTGCCAGCAGCTTACGGCTAATCGGGGGGTCGGCGGATGAGCAGTTCTTC. The chain is built from TRBV7-6 and TRBJ2-1, with 7 bases fitting TRBD2. J lost 8 bases, V lost 2 bases, and 15 bases had no gene match. The germline V gene has CDR1 SGHVS and CDR2 FNYEAQ. CDR3 size: 17 residues.